This T cell receptor beta chain was identified during a study of Graves' ophthalmopathy and Graves' hyperthyroidism. This CDR3 has 13 residues. Germline CDR1 reads DFQATT; CDR2 reads SNEGSKA (reference sequence). The junction had 4 bases not matched to a gene; V was cut back by 0 bases and J by 9 bases. Researchers took RNA transcripts and amplified TCR beta CDR3 regions from them. The workflow started with a first-round RT-PCR run with HTBI primers and then moved on to a second-round multiplex PCR. Each CDR3 protein is one row after TCRdb ran MiXCR on the multiplex PCR reads. The sample records over a million distinct CDR3 sequences, about 40% being singletons. Aged 18 to 65, hyperthyroidism patients had new diagnoses of under 2 months' duration.

The receptor was derived from an adult man with Graves' hyperthyroidism. Source material: peripheral blood or thyroid tissue (not recorded which). The chain recombines TRBV20-1 with TRBJ1-4, with 7 bases lining up with TRBD1. CDR3 in DNA: TGCAGTGCTAGAGATGGGACAGACAAAAAACTGTTTTTT. This codes for CSARDGTDKKLFF.